Following are 10 T cell receptor beta chains from one sample sequenced in a study of blood T cells in healthy people across ages. A J-beta primer mix and a sample-barcoded 5' primer were used in a second PCR of roughly 6 to 11 cycles. TCRdb recomputed calls from the 5' RACE reads with MiXCR, one row per CDR3 protein. The data show about 1.4 million distinct CDR3 sequences, around 59% seen once. Specimen: blood. All receptors come from a man younger than 30 in good health.

A few counts support this clonotype. The chain recombines TRBV29-1 with TRBJ2-5, with 12 bases fitting TRBD2. CDR1 is SQVTM, CDR2 ANQGSEA, per germline. Trimming at V came to 5 bases and at J to 2 bases, leaving 18 bases not matched to a gene. This CDR3 is built from 19 residues. CDR3 DNA sequence: TGCAGCGTTATGACCTTCCCGACTAGCGGGAGACCCCTACAAGAGACCCAGTACTTC. Its protein product is CSVMTFPTSGRPLQETQYF.

The table lists this clonotype with a few counts. The chain carries TRBV28 and TRBJ1-2; D remains unclear. Trimming stripped 6 bases from V and 2 bases from J, with 4 bases between. Germline V CDR1 and CDR2: MDHEN, SYDVKM. There are 11 residues in the CDR3. The CDR3 region is CASRVNYGYTF. The CDR3 DNA reads TGTGCCAGCAGGGTGAACTATGGCTACACCTTC.

This sequence joins TRBV7-6 and TRBJ2-3; D unresolved. The CDR3 runs 15 residues. From germline, CDR1 is SGHVS and CDR2 FNYEAQ. The germline V and J ends were trimmed by 2 bases and 4 bases, with 13 bases remaining between them. CDR3 sequence (DNA): TGTGCCAGCAGCTTACTCCGGCCCCGGGCAGATACGCAGTATTTT. It codes for CASSLLRPRADTQYF.

V gene TRBV4-1 combines with J gene TRBJ1-2, with a tentative D call TRBD1 (6 bases). CDR1 is MGHRA, CDR2 YSYEKL, per germline. The CDR3 covers 15 residues. V was cut by 3 bases and J by 8 bases, with 19 bases left in between. Here the CDR3 DNA reads TGCGCCAGCAGCCATCACCGGGACAAACCGGACGGCTACACCTTC. Its protein is CASSHHRDKPDGYTF.

This clonotype turned up a few times. The chain carries TRBV15 and TRBJ2-7, with 11 bases fitting TRBD1. Trimming took 0 bases from V and 7 from J; bases not matched to a gene: 11. There are 17 residues in the CDR3. Germline CDR1 is LNHNV and CDR2 is YYDKDF (reference sequence). This chain's CDR3 is CATSRDFGQGARREQYF. The CDR3 DNA reads TGTGCCACCAGCAGAGACTTTGGACAGGGGGCTCGTCGGGAGCAGTACTTC.

The chain combines TRBV20-1 with TRBJ2-3; no reliable D call. This CDR3 has 12 residues. Germline assignment: CDR1 DFQATT and CDR2 SNEGSKA (reference sequence). V gave up 7 bases and J gave up 2 bases, with 10 bases separating them. CDR3 region: CSVRSFTDTQYF. In DNA, the CDR3 is TGCAGTGTTAGGTCCTTCACAGATACGCAGTATTTT.

This clonotype has only a few counts. V usage is TRBV14 and J usage is TRBJ2-1; D call uncertain. Germline assignment: CDR1 SGHDN and CDR2 FVKESK. V shed 0 bases and J shed 7 bases, with 7 bases lying between them. This CDR3 has 13 residues. The CDR3 DNA sequence: TGTGCCAGCAGCCAAGATCGCCTGAATGAGCAGTTCTTC. Protein sequence: CASSQDRLNEQFF.

This clonotype was observed a handful of times. The chain's CDR3 is CASSYGGGGEQFF. CDR3 sequence (DNA): TGTGCCAGCAGTTACGGGGGAGGGGGGGAGCAGTTCTTC. The genes are TRBV6-5 and TRBJ2-1; possibly TRBD2 for D (7 bases). The V and J ends lost 2 bases and 10 bases respectively, with 12 bases between them. This CDR3 spans 13 amino acids. The germline V gene encodes CDR1 MNHEY and CDR2 SVGAGI.

The chain uses TRBV7-8 and TRBJ2-1; D is unclear. The CDR3 is 15 amino acids. The ends were cut back, 3 bases at V and 13 bases at J, with 22 bases in the middle. Looked up from germline, CDR1 is SGHVS and CDR2 is FQNEAQ. CDR3 nucleotides: TGTGCCAGCAGCTTGCAGACGCTCGAACATAAGACTCAGTTCTTC. Its protein product is CASSLQTLEHKTQFF.

This chain joins TRBV4-3 and TRBJ1-2, with 8 positions matching TRBD1. Germline CDR1 is LGHNA and CDR2 is YSLEER. CDR3 length: 15 residues. Unmatched junction bases numbered 8, after V lost 0 bases and J lost 8 bases. CDR3 region: CASSQDQQGVEGYTF. Written as DNA, the CDR3 is TGCGCCAGCAGCCAAGATCAACAGGGGGTTGAGGGCTACACCTTC.